The sequence of this T cell receptor (beta chain) was determined in a study of cytomegalovirus exposure and HLA in healthy donors (TCRdb year 2017). For the wider study: An earlier analysis of roughly 570 of the donors reported 276 Gb of sequence data and around 120 million unique TCR beta sequences obtained from approximately 180 million T cells. Approximately 300 gigabases of sequencing data and about 92 million unique TCR sequences made up an early release that covered 500 to 650 HLA-typed donors. Of the roughly 400 genotyped donors, less than 85% were placed in the genetic ancestry cluster associated with self-reported Caucasian donors. The aim of the study was to test whether cataloging public T cell receptors could identify signatures of past pathogen exposure. The T cell repertoires of 666 subjects were profiled by immunosequencing and related to cytomegalovirus serostatus. In addition to the first cohort of around 670 subjects, a separate validation cohort of 100 to 150 different subjects was used. High-throughput TCR immunosequencing, statistical association of individual TCRs with disease status, and machine learning were combined to predict cytomegalovirus infection status. A later analysis re-examined previously published TCR beta repertoires from over 500 donors and added high-resolution HLA genotyping to investigate patterns of TCR occurrence. In the later analysis, no new phenotypic data were used to find candidate immune exposures; instead, reliance was placed on TCR beta sequences and their occurrence across donors. An earlier analysis of 450 to 750 of the donors used high-throughput TCR beta sequencing to judge whether each TCR beta V gene segment behaved as functional or pseudogenic. Donor age, sex, ethnicity and CMV serostatus were compiled alongside the repertoire data. A later genetic analysis took genome-wide SNP genotypes for about 55% of the roughly 700 donors and used that subset as a discovery cohort. Every repertoire in the discovery cohort had been generated on one and the same sequencing platform. HLA typing covered class I and class II loci at four-digit resolution. The number of donors typed differed by locus, with about 620-630 for A, B, C, DRB1 and DQB1, 522 for DQA1, 606 for DPA1, and over 400 for DPB1. A handful of DR-DQ haplotypes were treated as single units for association and clustering because of strong linkage in the cohort. Among some 400 genotyped donors of the cohort, an average of 235,054 unique TCR beta nucleotide sequences were sequenced per donor, roughly a sixth of them non-productive.

In total, about 650 healthy bone marrow donors made up the cohort. Cohort members were all nominally healthy when sampled, although unrecorded immune exposures were likely present. The donor tested CMV seronegative, placing the donor among the 350 or so seronegative members of the cohort. A peripheral blood sample was provided by each donor, and peripheral blood mononuclear cells were used for TCR beta sequencing. The Qiagen DNeasy Blood Extraction Kit was used to extract genomic DNA from the blood cell samples. With respect to this clone: The target of this receptor is not known. No base quality values were provided; no much bigger clone lies one nucleotide off.

Sequences SGDLS (CDR1) and YYNGEE (CDR2) are obtained from the germline V gene. The CDR3 numbers 14 residues from cysteine through phenylalanine. Only the CDR3 portion is preserved as DNA: 42 bases, with reading frame beginning at the first base. The V end loses 3 bases and the J end loses 7 bases, and a stretch of 14 bases separates them. The study at large found these results: A later genetic analysis reported fewer N-insertions in productive TCRs among donors in an Asian-associated ancestry cluster than the roughly 670-donor mean. A further reported finding was that TCR beta sequences accurately predicted the HLA-A and HLA-B alleles for most subjects in the first cohort. The classifier was reported to diagnose cytomegalovirus status with high specificity and sensitivity in both the original cohort and the validation cohort. In a later analysis, HLA-associated TCR beta chains were found to be more clonally expanded and to have lower generation probabilities than equally common non-associated chains. An association between a missense DCLRE1C variant and V-gene and J-gene trimming of TCR beta chains was found in a later genetic analysis and replicated in an independent cohort. The authors suggested that the approach could potentially be extended to other disease states and immunological phenotypes. Across donors, most TCR sequences were observed very rarely, whereas some public TCRs were present in many individuals. Some IMGT-functional V segments, including TRBV6-2 and TRBV6-3, could not be told apart with the 87-base-pair reads, so those segments were excluded. In a later analysis, the rate of TCR association differed among HLA loci, with DRB1 alleles having the most associated TCRs and HLA-C alleles having the fewest. At a false discovery rate of 0.05, a later analysis linked roughly 17,000 TCR beta sequences to specific HLA alleles. The only immune exposure information available for the cohort was CMV serostatus. A cluster of highly shared sequence variants was judged likely to be a technical artifact of the sequencing pipeline. When HLA alleles, especially DR and DQ, strongly co-occurred, attributing TCR associations to individual alleles was difficult. Because some donors lacked HLA typing at each locus, the association tests relied only on the typed subset. Broadly in line with IMGT annotations, most TCR beta V segments showed up in productive rearrangements about 90% or about 30% of the time in an earlier analysis of 587 of the donors. Roughly uniform sequencing depth across donors was assumed in presence/absence analyses, although this assumption may not hold. Linkage disequilibrium might explain the correlated functional status among segregating V segments, but an unknown experimental factor could not be excluded. A total of about 150 TCR beta chains were listed by the study as associated with cytomegalovirus. According to a later analysis, most CMV-associated TCR beta chains appeared to be HLA-restricted, and the HLA associations seemed to be driven largely by CMV exposure. A later analysis reported that several top co-occurrence clusters appeared linked to parvovirus B19, influenza, CMV and Epstein-Barr virus. The earlier analysis of fewer than 750 of the donors excluded roughly 16 rarely observed V segments, including chromosome 9 orphons, because counts were too low. In this cohort, only TCR beta chains were sequenced, and detectable features were limited by the absence of alpha or paired-chain data. In vitro tests confirmed that a few of the cytomegalovirus-associated TCR beta chains recognize cytomegalovirus antigens.

Library preparation was by the immunoSEQ multiplex PCR assay. The multiplex PCR relied on a mix of 60 forward primers for TCR Vbeta segments and 13 reverse primers for TCR Jbeta segments. The CDR3 region of rearranged TCR beta genes was amplified from genomic DNA with a multiplex PCR assay. Amplified TCR beta libraries were sequenced as 87-base-pair reads on the Illumina HiSeq System. On the study's bioinformatics: In a later analysis, some 80 million unique TCR beta chains were counted across the roughly 610 repertoires, and roughly 10 million of these chains were shared by at least two donors. Raw reads were error-corrected and collapsed into unique sequences by a nearest-neighbor algorithm in which closely related sequences were merged to remove PCR and sequencing errors. V, D and J gene segments were assigned by aligning CDR3 sequences to IMGT reference sequences. For a sequence to be retained, at least a six-nucleotide match to both a V gene segment and a J gene segment was required. Rearrangements were called productive when the CDR3 lacked stop codons and stayed in frame with V and J; all others were non-productive. CDR3 was defined according to IMGT convention as the region running from the second conserved V-encoded cysteine to the conserved J-encoded phenylalanine. In an earlier analysis of 500 to 650 of the donors, sequences lacking an unambiguous match to a single V gene segment were excluded. In an earlier analysis of roughly 600 of the donors, a V segment was called functional when productive rearrangements were above 56.7%, and segregating when the standard deviation between donors exceeded 5%. To diagnose cytomegalovirus status from the catalog of TCR beta chain sequences, a statistical classification framework was built. A later analysis assigned V and J genes by comparing TCR nucleotide sequences with IMGT/GENE-DB human TR gene sequences. In a later analysis, CDR3 sequences and most-parsimonious VDJ recombination scenarios were assigned using the TCRdist pipeline. In a later analysis, each TCR beta chain was defined by its CDR3 amino acid sequence together with its V-gene family, and reads lacking a unique V-gene family were excluded. To address suspected cross-contamination and a sequencing artifact, a later analysis removed 592 highly shared, low-generation-probability nucleotide sequences. For each public chain, a later analysis derived a clonal expansion index from normalized ranks of inferred template counts within each repertoire. In a later analysis, generation probabilities were computed with a VDJ recombination model fitted to out-of-frame rearrangements, and the resulting probabilities were checked against IGoR. In a later analysis, hypergeometric tests were used to score TCR-TCR, TCR-HLA and TCR-CMV co-occurrence, with a repertoire-size bias correction applied to TCR pairs. A later analysis estimated false discovery rates by permuting HLA or CMV assignments 20 times. In a later analysis, co-occurring TCRs were grouped using DBSCAN, and TCRdist sequence similarity was added for clustering within HLA-allele-positive subsets. For co-occurrence clustering, repertoires with fewer than 30,000 or more than 120,000 public chains were excluded, along with several repertoires with anomalous nucleotide sharing. TCRdb took over this immuneACCESS table, retaining in-frame rearrangements with V and J assigned. Such tables are incomplete; in checked studies, under half of the missing clones stem from an unresolved V gene, and the remainder is unexplained. The DNA was the basis for D and trimming; V, J and clone size are from that table. In all, the sample holds about 140,000 clones, and approximately 57% of those were seen once. The ten largest account for around 1.9% of the sample.

This receptor was obtained from a male donor in good health and CMV-seronegative. Sequencing was carried out using PBMCs. The chain employs TRBV9 and TRBJ1-5; the D gene assignment is ambiguous. The DNA is TGTGCCAGCAGCGCCCTTGGAACGGGACAGCCCCAGCATTTT. The resulting protein is CASSALGTGQPQHF.